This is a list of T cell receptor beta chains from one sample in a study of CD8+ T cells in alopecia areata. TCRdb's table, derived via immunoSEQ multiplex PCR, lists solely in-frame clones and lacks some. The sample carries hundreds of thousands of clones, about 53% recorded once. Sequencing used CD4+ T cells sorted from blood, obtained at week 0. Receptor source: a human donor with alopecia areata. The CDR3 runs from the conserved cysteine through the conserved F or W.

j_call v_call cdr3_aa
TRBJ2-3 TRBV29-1 CSVEDGSSTDTQYF
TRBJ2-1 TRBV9 CASSVVSSGGYNEQFF
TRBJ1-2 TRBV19 CASSIRDGNYGYTF
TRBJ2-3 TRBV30 CAWSVTPGQGTDTQYF
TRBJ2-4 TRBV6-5 CASRDVGGNIQYF
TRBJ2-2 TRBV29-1 CSVEAQGAGELFF
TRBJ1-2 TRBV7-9 CASSSGTIRSGYTF
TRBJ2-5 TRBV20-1 CSAGLAETQYF
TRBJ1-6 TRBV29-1 CSRRKSSVDSPLHF
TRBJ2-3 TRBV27 CASSLGWTDTQYF
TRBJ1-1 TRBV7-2 CASSSLRAAEAFF
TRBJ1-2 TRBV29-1 CSVGTTGEETF
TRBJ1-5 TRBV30 CAWSVLEGQPQHF
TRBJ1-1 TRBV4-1 CASSQDTRVTGANTEAFF
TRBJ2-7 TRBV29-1 CSVGSQGSVYEQYF
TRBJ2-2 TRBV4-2 CASSQDPLTSPNTGELFF
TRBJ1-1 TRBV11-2 CASSSGGGTGKAFF
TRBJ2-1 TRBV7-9 CASSSLAGRDNEQFF
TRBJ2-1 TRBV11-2 CASSLVAGFYNEQFF
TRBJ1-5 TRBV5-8 CASSFRGRSSNQPQHF
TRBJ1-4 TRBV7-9 CASSLQGTNEKLFF
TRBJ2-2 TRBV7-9 CASSLAWENTGELFF
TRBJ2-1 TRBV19 CASSISRGTNEQFF
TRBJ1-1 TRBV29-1 CSVTNRLLLNTEAFF
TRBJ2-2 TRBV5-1 CASSLMEDGELFF
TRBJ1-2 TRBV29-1 CSVEDQRGGGRNYGYTF
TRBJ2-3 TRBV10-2 CASSLREVTDTQYF
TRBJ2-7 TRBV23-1 CASSQSSAGISYEQYF
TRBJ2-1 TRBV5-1 CASSPSGRYNEQFF
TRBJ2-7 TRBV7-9 CASSHPGTKDYEQYF
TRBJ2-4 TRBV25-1 CASRPNYRGLWENIQYF
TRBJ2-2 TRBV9 CASSTRDRVRTGELFF